The 30 T cell receptor beta chains given below trace back to one sample, sequenced in a study of shared clonotypes between healthy human individuals. The table came from immunoSEQ multiplex PCR; TCRdb's copy has only in-frame clones and leaves some out. The repertoire holds 950,000 to 1,200,000 clones, approximately 80% seen once, with approximately 0.9% in the top ten. Sequencing was performed on memory CD4+ T cells from PBMCs. The subset here: CD45RA-negative fraction. The receptors here all came from a young man in good health. Some clones in this sample may be carry-over from other donors' samples.

In the case of this clone: The identical CDR3 is also encoded by other nucleotide sequences in the sample. This rearrangement joins TRBV9 to TRBJ2-5; the D gene could be TRBD1 or TRBD2 (5 bases each). V was pared by 2 bases and J by 0 bases, with 5 bases between. The CDR3 consists of 13 residues. The germline CDR1 and CDR2 sequences are SGDLS and YYNGEE. The CDR3: CASSVGDQETQYF. The CDR3 DNA reads TGTGCCAGCAGCGTGGGGGACCAAGAGACCCAGTACTTC.

The rearrangement uses TRBV6-6 and TRBJ1-5; D not certain. The CDR3 is made up of 14 amino acids. Trimming took 7 bases from V and 0 from J, leaving 10 bases between them. From germline, CDR1 is MNHNY and CDR2 SVGAGI (reference sequence). The CDR3 region has the DNA TGTGCCAGCAAAAGGGAATCTAGCAATCAGCCCCAGCATTTT. Its protein product is CASKRESSNQPQHF.

The chain is built from TRBV18 and TRBJ2-3; no firm D call. This CDR3 has 12 amino acids. CDR1 and CDR2 from the germline V gene are KGHSH and LQKENI. V lost 6 bases and J lost 0, with 4 bases in between. In DNA form, the CDR3 reads TGTGCCAGCTCGGCTAGCACAGATACGCAGTATTTT. Encoded protein: CASSASTDTQYF.

The J gene is TRBJ2-3, the V gene TRBV6-1; 7 bases match TRBD2. Germline V gene data show CDR1 as MNHNS and CDR2 as SASEGT. This CDR3 has 15 amino acids. J lost 3 bases, V lost 6 bases, and 9 bases had no gene match. The CDR3 region has the DNA TGTGCCAGCAGGAGGGCCTCGGGGGGAACAGATACGCAGTATTTT. It encodes CASRRASGGTDTQYF.

The gene calls are TRBV7-3 and TRBJ2-7, with D perhaps TRBD2 (5 bases). Germline V gene data show CDR1 as SGHTA and CDR2 as FQGTGA. Deletions cut 0 bases from V and 4 bases from J, with 13 bases between. The CDR3 is 15 amino acids. In DNA, the CDR3 is TGTGCCAGCAGCTTAACGGGGAGCTTGGGATACGAGCAGTACTTC. This gives the protein CASSLTGSLGYEQYF.

In nucleotides, the CDR3 is TGTGCCAGCAGCTTCTCAGGTAGGAATGAGCAGTTCTTC. Its protein is CASSFSGRNEQFF. The chain recombines TRBV7-8 with TRBJ2-1; D gene uncertain. V was clipped by 3 bases and J by 7 bases, with 10 bases between them. The CDR3 has 13 amino acids. Germline CDR1 and CDR2: SGHVS and FQNEAQ.

The chain has TRBV7-2 and TRBJ1-1; D is possibly TRBD1 (5 bases). Germline V gives CDR1 SGHTA, CDR2 FQGNSA. The ends were cut back, 1 base at V and 10 bases at J, with 16 bases in the middle. The CDR3 covers 14 residues. The DNA for the CDR3 is TGTGCCAGCAGCTTAGATAGACAGTCCTTGGGAGCTTTCTTT. As protein: CASSLDRQSLGAFF.

The V and J genes are TRBV27 and TRBJ2-7, with 9 bases identical to TRBD2. The CDR3 runs 15 residues. V was pared by 3 bases and J by 0 bases, with 3 bases of the junction left unmatched. Germline CDR1 is MNHEY and CDR2 is SMNVEV (reference sequence). CDR3 nucleotide sequence: TGTGCCAGCAGTTTTTGGACTAGCGCCTCCTACGAGCAGTACTTC. It yields the protein CASSFWTSASYEQYF.

J is TRBJ2-5 and V is TRBV5-1, with a possible D match to TRBD2 (6 bases). V lost 4 bases, J lost 5 bases, and 15 bases lay in between. Germline CDR1 and CDR2: SGHRS and YFSETQ. The CDR3 is made up of 14 amino acids. This CDR3 is CASSRELADETQYF. DNA for the CDR3: TGCGCCAGCAGCCGGGAATTAGCGGACGAGACCCAGTACTTC.

The chain has TRBV30 and TRBJ2-2; D unresolved. CDR3 length: 13 amino acids. CDR1 GTSNPN and CDR2 SVGIG come from the germline V gene (reference sequence). V was cut by 3 bases and J by 5 bases, with 10 bases left in between. CDR3 protein: CAWRRPRTGELFF. The CDR3 DNA reads as TGTGCCTGGAGGAGGCCTCGTACCGGGGAGCTGTTTTTT.

This chain links TRBV28 with TRBJ2-7; D remains unclear. Trimming stripped 2 bases from V and 4 bases from J, with 6 bases between. Germline CDR1 MDHEN, CDR2 SYDVKM. The length of the CDR3 is 12 residues. The DNA of the CDR3 is TGTGCCAGCAGTTTAGTTAGGTACGAGCAGTACTTC. Translation gives CASSLVRYEQYF. The full variable domain, in which reference TRBV28 and TRBJ2-7 provide the parts outside the CDR3, is DVKVTQSSRYLVKRTGEKVFLECVQDMDHENMFWYRQDPGLGLRLIYFSYDVKMKEKGDIPEGYSVSREKKERFSLILESASTNQTSMYLCASSLVRYEQYFGPGTRLTVT.

The DNA of the CDR3 is TGTGCCAGCAGTAGGGACACCAAAATCTATGGCTACACCTTC. Protein product: CASSRDTKIYGYTF. The chain links TRBV7-9 to TRBJ1-2; weak D call: TRBD1 (6 bases). Germline CDR1 reads SEHNR; CDR2 reads FQNEAQ (reference sequence). V gave up 6 bases and J gave up 4 bases, with 15 bases separating them. The CDR3 loop spans 14 amino acids.

This chain uses TRBV28 with TRBJ2-1; no definite D call. The CDR3 spans 13 residues. V lost 4 bases and J 7 bases, leaving 11 bases between the germline ends. The germline gives CDR1 MDHEN, CDR2 SYDVKM. The CDR3 DNA sequence: TGTGCCAGCAGTTCCCCCCGGAGAAATGAGCAGTTCTTC. As protein: CASSSPRRNEQFF.

The gene calls are TRBV30 and TRBJ2-7; 7 positions agree with TRBD1. The germline gives CDR1 GTSNPN, CDR2 SVGIG (reference sequence). The CDR3 has 12 residues. Unmatched junction bases numbered 1, after V lost 1 base and J lost 4 bases. The chain's CDR3 is CAWSEQGYEQYF. Here the CDR3 DNA reads TGTGCCTGGAGTGAACAGGGGTACGAGCAGTACTTC.

This rearrangement joins TRBV6-1 to TRBJ1-3; weak D call: TRBD1 (5 bases). The germline V and J ends were trimmed by 10 bases and 3 bases, with 13 bases remaining between them. This CDR3 comprises 13 residues. In germline, CDR1 is MNHNS, CDR2 SASEGT. CDR3 in amino acids: CATWGGGGNTIYF. The CDR3 coding sequence is TGTGCCACCTGGGGGGGAGGTGGAAACACCATATATTTT.

J is TRBJ1-3 and V is TRBV7-9; D uncertain. Germline V gene sequence: CDR1 SEHNR, CDR2 FQNEAQ (reference sequence). This CDR3 spans 14 amino acids. V gave up 5 bases and J gave up 4 bases, with 12 bases separating them. CDR3 DNA: TGTGCCAGCAGCCCCAGGCGCCCCGGAAACACCATATATTTT. Translated, it gives CASSPRRPGNTIYF.

The rearrangement uses TRBV10-3 and TRBJ1-3; D call uncertain. The V and J ends lost 3 bases and 0 bases respectively, with 6 bases between them. The CDR3 is 14 amino acids. Germline lookup yields CDR1 ENHRY and CDR2 SYGVKD. CDR3 loop: CAISDSRSGNTIYF. In nucleotides, the CDR3 is TGTGCCATCAGTGACAGTCGCTCTGGAAACACCATATATTTT.

This chain joins TRBV19 and TRBJ2-2; D call uncertain. V lost 5 bases and J lost 1, with 11 bases in between. The CDR3 consists of 15 residues. Per germline, CDR1 LNHDA and CDR2 SQIVND (reference sequence). The CDR3 spells CASSPYHGNTGELFF. In nucleotides, the CDR3 is TGTGCCAGTAGTCCCTACCATGGGAACACCGGGGAGCTGTTTTTT.

About this clone: A single base separates this from a much larger clone, so it may be a read error. The gene calls are TRBV7-9 and TRBJ2-7; 10 nucleotides agree with TRBD1. Per germline, CDR1 SEHNR and CDR2 FQNEAQ (reference sequence). The CDR3 consists of 15 residues. CDR3 amino acids: CASGLAETGGVEQYF. The DNA for the CDR3 is TGTGCCAGCGGCTTAGCCGAGACAGGGGGCGTCGAGCAGTACTTC.

V usage is TRBV30 and J usage is TRBJ1-6; D not resolved. V was clipped by 0 bases and J by 9 bases, with 9 bases between them. Looked up from germline, CDR1 is GTSNPN and CDR2 is SVGIG (reference sequence). The CDR3 spans 13 residues. The CDR3 region is CAWSVIQSSPLHF. The CDR3 DNA is TGTGCCTGGAGTGTAATTCAGTCTTCACCCCTCCACTTT.

V is TRBV5-1 and J is TRBJ2-3; a weak D match, TRBD2 (6 bases). The CDR3 contains 14 residues. Looked up from germline, CDR1 is SGHRS and CDR2 is YFSETQ. Trimming left V 3 bases short and J 5 bases short, with 13 bases between. CDR3 coding DNA: TGCGCCAGCAGCTCCCCGCGGGAAGGAGATACGCAGTATTTT. Protein product: CASSSPREGDTQYF.

V is TRBV30 and J is TRBJ1-4; TRBD1 matches at 7 bases. Per the germline V gene, CDR1 is GTSNPN and CDR2 is SVGIG (reference sequence). The ends lost 2 bases at V and 6 bases at J; junction bases unmatched: 6. This CDR3 contains 14 residues. CDR3 DNA sequence: TGTGCCTGGAGTCCTACCGACAGGGATGAAAAACTGTTTTTT. Its protein product is CAWSPTDRDEKLFF.

The chain joins TRBV5-1 to TRBJ2-7, with 13 bases matching TRBD2. Germline-derived CDR1 and CDR2 are SGHRS and YFSETQ. The CDR3 loop spans 16 amino acids. V was pared by 0 bases and J by 4 bases, with 4 bases of the junction left unmatched. DNA for the CDR3: TGCGCCAGCAGCTTGGACGGACTAGCGGGAGTTTACGAGCAGTACTTC. It codes for CASSLDGLAGVYEQYF. Looking up the rest from reference TRBV5-1 and TRBJ2-7 gives the full variable domain: KAGVTQTPRYLIKTRGQQVTLSCSPISGHRSVSWYQQTPGQGLQFLFEYFSETQRNKGNFPGRFSGRQFSNSRSEMNVSTLELGDSALYLCASSLDGLAGVYEQYFGPGTRLTVT.

The V call is TRBV11-1, the J call TRBJ2-2; tentatively, D is TRBD1 (6 bases). Germline CDR1 and CDR2: SGHAT and FQDESV (reference sequence). CDR3 size: 13 residues. V was clipped by 4 bases and J by 8 bases, with 11 bases between them. The CDR3 sequence: CASSSTGKGELFF. CDR3 coding DNA: TGTGCCAGCAGCTCCACAGGGAAAGGGGAGCTGTTTTTT.

The chain links TRBV15 to TRBJ1-1; D is possibly TRBD1 (6 bases). The germline gives CDR1 LNHNV, CDR2 YYDKDF (reference sequence). The germline V and J ends were trimmed by 1 base and 10 bases, with 19 bases remaining between them. The CDR3 is made up of 15 amino acids. The CDR3 loop reads CATSRGQAGIRAAFF. Written as DNA, the CDR3 is TGTGCCACCAGCAGAGGACAGGCCGGCATAAGAGCAGCTTTCTTT.

This clone was seen a handful of times. The chain employs TRBV5-6 and TRBJ1-1; 7 nucleotides agree with TRBD1. Germline-derived CDR1 and CDR2 are SGHDT and YYEEEE. After removal of 0 bases from V and 4 bases from J, the junction contained 3 bases not matched to a gene. The length of the CDR3 is 14 residues. The CDR3 here is CASSLVSGGTEAFF. The CDR3 DNA is TGTGCCAGCAGCTTGGTATCAGGGGGCACTGAAGCTTTCTTT.

The chain has TRBV20-1 and TRBJ2-1; D remains unclear. This CDR3 contains 11 residues. The germline V and J ends were trimmed by 7 bases and 4 bases, with 8 bases remaining between them. Germline CDR1 reads DFQATT; CDR2 reads SNEGSKA (reference sequence). This chain's CDR3 is CSGPSYNEQFF. The CDR3 region has the DNA TGCAGTGGCCCTTCTTACAATGAGCAGTTCTTC.

The J gene is TRBJ2-5, the V gene TRBV7-2; D not resolved. CDR3 length: 15 amino acids. V dropped 2 bases and J dropped 4 bases, with 14 bases sitting between them. Germline CDR1 SGHTA, CDR2 FQGNSA. The CDR3 DNA reads as TGTGCCAGCAGCTTATCTAGTACCTATCGAGAGACCCAGTACTTC. It encodes CASSLSSTYRETQYF.

This sequence joins TRBV2 and TRBJ1-3, with D possibly being TRBD1 (6 bases). The CDR3 runs 14 residues. The ends were cut back, 6 bases at V and 0 bases at J, with 9 bases in the middle. Germline V lookup: CDR1 SNHLY, CDR2 FYNNEI. In DNA, the CDR3 is TGTGCCAGCAGCAACAGGGTCTCTGGAAACACCATATATTTT. Its translation: CASSNRVSGNTIYF.

This chain uses TRBV5-4 with TRBJ2-7; 9 nucleotides agree with TRBD1. V trimming: 3 bases; J trimming: 7 bases; junction bases outside the gene matches: 5. Germline V gene data show CDR1 as SGHNT and CDR2 as YYREEE (reference sequence). This CDR3 comprises 13 residues. The CDR3, as DNA: TGTGCCAGCAGCTGGGACAGGGTGGGGGAGCAGTACTTC. Encoded protein: CASSWDRVGEQYF.